Given below is one T cell receptor beta chain in context. Antigen: not known. The run depth of the assay was deep. Data came from immunoSEQ multiplex PCR; TCRdb stores just in-frame clones and leaves some out. The table records millions of clones, 95% of them present only once. Between the trimmed V and J ends, which lost 5 bases and 2 bases, there was a span of 20 bases. This CDR3 contains 16 residues. Germline-derived CDR1 and CDR2 are GTSNPN and SVGIG (reference sequence). These data come from a study of shared clonotypes between healthy human individuals. Study results and caveats: Naive subsets generally exceeded memory subsets in estimated richness. Only blood underwent sampling, and tissue repertoires likely differ.

Both subsets, CD45RA+ naive and CD45RA-negative memory, were split from the CD4+ cells. The J gene is TRBJ2-3, the V gene TRBV30, with TRBD1 as a possible D gene (6 bases). The TCR originated in a man aged 18 to 29 in good health. Sequenced material: naive CD4+ T cells sorted from blood. Sample subset: CD45RA+ positively selected. The CDR3 here is CAWGRGLTSTTDTQYF. The CDR3 region has the DNA TGTGCCTGGGGCAGGGGTTTAACCTCCACCACAGATACGCAGTATTTT. The variable domain in full, completed from reference TRBV30 and TRBJ2-3, reads SQTIHQWPATLVQPVGSPLSLECTVEGTSNPNLYWYRQAAGRGLQLLFYSVGIGQISSEVPQNLSASRPQDRQFILSSKKLLLSDSGFYLCAWGRGLTSTTDTQYFGPGTRLTVL.